These 27 T cell receptor beta chains were sequenced from one sample in a study of graft-versus-host responses after intestinal transplantation. Lymphocytes (intraepithelial and lamina propria) were released by processing the graft tissue. Only in-frame clones appear in the TCRdb table, and some are missing; sequencing was by immunoSEQ multiplex PCR. The sample yields thousands of clones, 68% seen once. Sample: ileum tissue, taken approximately 50 days after transplant. The source is a human patient who received an intestinal transplant, so some T cells may come from the graft donor.

The rearrangement uses TRBV4-2 and TRBJ1-2; D is perhaps TRBD1 (5 bases). Germline CDR1 is LGHNA and CDR2 is YNFKEQ. V lost 1 base to trimming and J lost 4 bases, with 13 bases between them. The CDR3 sequence is 15 residues long. DNA of the CDR3: TGTGCCAGCAGCCAAGGGACACCCAAGTTCTATGGCTACACCTTC. This codes for CASSQGTPKFYGYTF.

The chain combines TRBV6-9 with TRBJ1-2; D gene unclear. The CDR3 totals 13 residues. V was pared by 4 bases and J by 3 bases, with 9 bases between. Germline V CDR1 and CDR2: MNHGY, SVAAGI. CDR3 nucleotide sequence: TGTGCCAGCAGTTCCGGAGCGGACTATGGCTACACCTTC. Protein sequence: CASSSGADYGYTF.

This clone occurred a few times. The chain links TRBV30 to TRBJ2-3; TRBD2 aligns across 11 bases. The CDR3 totals 19 residues. Germline trimming cut 2 bases from V and 0 bases from J; bases unmatched to any gene: 13. The germline CDR1 and CDR2 sequences are GTSNPN and SVGIG (reference sequence). As DNA, the CDR3 is TGTGCCTGGAGTACGACTAGCGGGGTAAAAATTACTAGCACAGATACGCAGTATTTT. It is translated as CAWSTTSGVKITSTDTQYF.

This clone was recorded once. The chain combines TRBV7-9 with TRBJ2-5; possible D gene TRBD2, 5 bases. V was pared by 8 bases and J by 3 bases, with 13 bases between. Germline-derived CDR1 and CDR2 are SEHNR and FQNEAQ (reference sequence). This CDR3 contains 13 residues. The CDR3 region is CASGGSIEETQYF. CDR3 DNA sequence: TGTGCCAGCGGAGGTTCCATCGAAGAGACCCAGTACTTC.

This clone has just a few counts. J is TRBJ2-7 and V is TRBV7-9; D ambiguous. Trimming removed 0 bases at V and 0 bases at J, with 3 bases between. Germline CDR1 and CDR2: SEHNR and FQNEAQ (reference sequence). This CDR3 contains 13 residues. CDR3 in DNA: TGTGCCAGCAGCTTAGCTAGCTCCTACGAGCAGTACGTC. Its protein product is CASSLASSYEQYV.

The gene calls are TRBV5-1 and TRBJ1-1, with 9 nucleotides matching TRBD1. This CDR3 comprises 21 residues. The V gene end was trimmed by 1 base and the J gene end by 3 bases; junction bases not matched to a gene: 22. The germline V gene encodes CDR1 SGHRS and CDR2 YFSETQ. CDR3 DNA: TGCGCCAGCAGCTTGTACCAAACAGGGGGCAAGATAGAGGGGGAGGACACTGAAGCTTTCTTT. Its protein is CASSLYQTGGKIEGEDTEAFF.

The V and J genes are TRBV27 and TRBJ2-5; D perhaps matches TRBD1 (7 bases). Trimming pared 6 bases from V and 4 bases from J, leaving 18 bases between. This CDR3 contains 15 residues. CDR1 is MNHEY and CDR2 is SMNVEV in the germline V gene (reference sequence). The CDR3 protein is CASSTQGGQGETQYF. The CDR3 DNA reads as TGTGCCAGCAGCACTCAGGGGGGCCAAGGAGAGACCCAGTACTTC.

By share, this clone ranks as medium-sized. This rearrangement joins TRBV5-5 to TRBJ2-1; the D is unclear. The CDR3 has 12 amino acids. Trimming pared 0 bases from V and 7 bases from J, leaving 5 bases between. Per germline, CDR1 SGHKS and CDR2 YYEKEE (reference sequence). The CDR3 DNA reads TGTGCCAGCAGCTTGGCAGGAAATGAGCAGTTCTTC. This sequence encodes CASSLAGNEQFF.

The chain combines TRBV5-4 with TRBJ2-5, with D maybe TRBD1 (5 bases). Germline V gene data show CDR1 as SGHNT and CDR2 as YYREEE (reference sequence). The CDR3 is 13 amino acids. V was trimmed by 1 base and J by 5 bases, leaving 9 bases between them. CDR3 sequence: CASSLWGLETQYF. The CDR3 DNA is TGTGCCAGCAGCTTGTGGGGCTTGGAGACCCAGTACTTC.

CDR3 in amino acids: CASSALGGENSPLHF. The CDR3 coding sequence is TGTGCCAGCAGCGCCCTGGGGGGGGAAAATTCACCCCTCCACTTT. The rearrangement joins TRBV9 to TRBJ1-6; D is perhaps TRBD1 (5 bases). This CDR3 comprises 15 residues. From germline, CDR1 is SGDLS and CDR2 YYNGEE. V was trimmed by 3 bases and J by 7 bases, leaving 14 bases between them.

The rearrangement links TRBV2 to TRBJ2-5, with D perhaps TRBD1 (5 bases). This CDR3 comprises 13 residues. CDR1 and CDR2 from the germline V gene are SNHLY and FYNNEI. With 7 bases removed from V and 2 bases from J, the gap between germline ends came to 11 bases. The CDR3 DNA sequence: TGTGCCAGCACCCCCGACAGACAAGAGACCCAGTACTTC. The encoded protein is CASTPDRQETQYF.

This clone occurred once. The chain joins TRBV20-1 to TRBJ2-5; D gene ambiguous. This CDR3 comprises 11 residues. The germline V gene encodes CDR1 DFQATT and CDR2 SNEGSKA (reference sequence). Trimming took 3 bases from V and 5 from J, leaving 7 bases between them. The CDR3 DNA follows: TGCAGTGCTAGTGAGAAGGAGACCCAGTACTTC. The encoded protein is CSASEKETQYF.

The chain carries TRBV27 and TRBJ2-7; 10 nucleotides match TRBD2. J gave up 4 bases and V 0 bases, and 9 bases lay outside the gene matches. Germline V gives CDR1 MNHEY, CDR2 SMNVEV (reference sequence). The CDR3 has 17 residues. The CDR3 loop reads CASSLSRTEAGGYEQYF. Here the CDR3 DNA reads TGTGCCAGCAGTTTATCGAGGACGGAAGCGGGAGGGTACGAGCAGTACTTC.

This chain links TRBV6-1 with TRBJ1-2; 7 bases line up with TRBD1. Per the germline V gene, CDR1 is MNHNS and CDR2 is SASEGT. J lost 10 bases, V lost 5 bases, and 7 bases had no gene match. The CDR3 covers 12 residues. For the CDR3, the DNA is TGTGCCAGCAGTTCCCGGACAGGAGACTACACCTTC. It yields the protein CASSSRTGDYTF.

The CDR3 region has the DNA TGTGCCAGCAGCTTGGGAGGTTACGAGCAGTACGTC. Residues: CASSLGGYEQYV. The chain links TRBV5-6 to TRBJ2-7, with no clear D. Trimming took 0 bases from V and 4 from J, leaving 5 bases between them. CDR1 SGHDT and CDR2 YYEEEE come from the germline V gene. The CDR3 is made up of 12 amino acids.

The chain uses TRBV6-1 and TRBJ1-1; a possible D gene is TRBD1 (6 bases). From germline, CDR1 is MNHNS and CDR2 SASEGT. This CDR3 is built from 14 residues. Trimming shortened V by 4 bases and J by 4 bases, and 13 bases separated the two germline ends. CDR3 coding DNA: TGTGCCAGCAGTGTTGAGGGGGAGAGCACTGAAGCTTTCTTT. Its protein is CASSVEGESTEAFF.

This chain uses TRBV11-3 with TRBJ2-1; D is perhaps TRBD1 (5 bases). Trimming pared 4 bases from V and 5 bases from J, leaving 15 bases between. This CDR3 is 15 amino acids long. CDR1 is SGHNT and CDR2 is YENEEA in the germline V gene. The CDR3 DNA reads TGTGCCAGCAGCTCAGGGAACCCCGTGAACAATGAGCAGTTCTTC. Protein product: CASSSGNPVNNEQFF. Filled out from reference TRBV11-3 and TRBJ2-1, the complete variable domain reads EAGVVQSPRYKIIEKKQPVAFWCNPISGHNTLYWYLQNLGQGPELLIRYENEEAVDDSQLPKDRFSAERLKGVDSTLKIQPAELGDSAVYLCASSSGNPVNNEQFFGPGTRLTVL.

This chain connects TRBV6-1 to TRBJ2-7; TRBD2 might be the D (5 bases). The CDR3 is 13 amino acids. V lost 4 bases and J lost 5, with 12 bases in between. Looked up from germline, CDR1 is MNHNS and CDR2 is SASEGT. CDR3 nucleotides: TGTGCCAGCAGTGCCCTTTGGCGGGACGAGCAGTACGTC. As protein: CASSALWRDEQYV.

This chain joins TRBV19 and TRBJ1-5, with D uncertain. The CDR3 covers 14 residues. Trimming left V 0 bases short and J 3 bases short, with 6 bases between. Germline V gives CDR1 LNHDA, CDR2 SQIVND (reference sequence). This CDR3 reads CASSIEQHNQPQHF. The CDR3 DNA sequence: TGTGCCAGTAGTATAGAACAGCACAATCAGCCCCAGCATTTT.

This sequence joins TRBV6-5 and TRBJ1-1; the D gene is possibly TRBD1 (5 bases). CDR3 length: 13 residues. Germline V gene lookup returns CDR1 MNHEY and CDR2 SVGAGI. Deletions cut 7 bases from V and 3 bases from J, with 12 bases between. The CDR3, as DNA: TGTGCCAGCATGACAGCGGGGGACACTGAAGCTTTCTTT. It translates to CASMTAGDTEAFF.

The rearrangement uses TRBV2 and TRBJ1-6; 7 positions match TRBD1. The germline gives CDR1 SNHLY, CDR2 FYNNEI. This CDR3 contains 15 residues. V gave up 3 bases and J gave up 10 bases; unmatched junction bases: 9. The CDR3 loop reads CASSDQTGFRSPLHF. In DNA, the CDR3 is TGTGCCAGCAGTGATCAGACAGGGTTTCGGTCACCCCTCCACTTT. Complete variable domain (other parts from reference TRBV2 and TRBJ1-6): EPEVTQTPSHQVTQMGQEVILRCVPISNHLYFYWYRQILGQKVEFLVSFYNNEISEKSEIFDDQFSVERPDGSNFTLKIRSTKLEDSAMYFCASSDQTGFRSPLHFGNGTRLTVT.

Note on this clone: Its ends do not fully match the called genes, so a read error is possible. The gene calls are TRBV29-1 and TRBJ1-1; D might be TRBD1 (6 bases). The CDR3 is 15 amino acids. The germline gives CDR1 SQVTM, CDR2 ANQGSEA. The CDR3 region has the DNA TGCAGCGTTAAAGAGGGCCAGGGCCAGGGGACTGAAGCTTTCTTT. It codes for CSVKEGQGQGTEAFF. Full variable domain (remainder filled in from reference TRBV29-1 and TRBJ1-1): SAVISQKPSRDICQRGTSLTIQCQVDSQVTMMFWYRQQPGQSLTLIATANQGSEATYESGFVIDKFPISRPNLTFSTLTVSNMSPEDSSIYLCSVKEGQGQGTEAFFGQGTRLTVV.

The chain links TRBV4-2 to TRBJ2-7, with TRBD1 identical over 7 bases. Germline V lookup: CDR1 LGHNA, CDR2 YNFKEQ. The CDR3 extends over 15 amino acids. With 2 bases clipped from V and 3 bases from J, the junction kept 7 bases outside the gene matches. CDR3 DNA: TGTGCCAGCAGCCAACTCCCCGGGACAGACTACGAGCAGTACGTC. It specifies CASSQLPGTDYEQYV.

The genes are TRBV4-2 and TRBJ2-2, with D tentatively TRBD2 (6 bases). V shed 1 base and J shed 7 bases, with 13 bases lying between them. The CDR3 totals 15 residues. Germline V gives CDR1 LGHNA, CDR2 YNFKEQ. The CDR3 DNA reads as TGTGCCAGCAGCCAAGGGGAGACTAGGGTCGGGGAGCTGTTTTTT. Amino acid sequence: CASSQGETRVGELFF.

The chain links TRBV6-1 to TRBJ2-2; 11 nucleotides agree with TRBD2. V shed 2 bases, J shed 6 bases, and the junction held 2 bases outside the gene matches. CDR1 MNHNS and CDR2 SASEGT come from the germline V gene. The CDR3 has 15 residues. The CDR3 spells CASSELAGGPGELFF. CDR3 coding DNA: TGTGCCAGCAGTGAATTAGCGGGGGGGCCCGGGGAGCTGTTTTTT.

This clone showed up just once. This chain links TRBV19 with TRBJ1-1; D gene unclear. V was trimmed by 1 base and J by 2 bases, leaving 8 bases between them. CDR1 is LNHDA, CDR2 SQIVND, per germline (reference sequence). The CDR3 runs 14 residues. The CDR3 reads CASSIGLFNTEAFF. In DNA form, the CDR3 reads TGTGCCAGTAGTATAGGACTTTTCAACACTGAAGCTTTCTTT.

The V gene is TRBV14, the J gene TRBJ2-1; D not resolved. V shed 0 bases and J shed 10 bases, with 10 bases lying between them. Germline lookup yields CDR1 SGHDN and CDR2 FVKESK. The CDR3 contains 13 residues. The CDR3 coding sequence is TGTGCCAGCAGCCAAGATCTTACTTACGAGCAGTTCTTC. This sequence encodes CASSQDLTYEQFF.